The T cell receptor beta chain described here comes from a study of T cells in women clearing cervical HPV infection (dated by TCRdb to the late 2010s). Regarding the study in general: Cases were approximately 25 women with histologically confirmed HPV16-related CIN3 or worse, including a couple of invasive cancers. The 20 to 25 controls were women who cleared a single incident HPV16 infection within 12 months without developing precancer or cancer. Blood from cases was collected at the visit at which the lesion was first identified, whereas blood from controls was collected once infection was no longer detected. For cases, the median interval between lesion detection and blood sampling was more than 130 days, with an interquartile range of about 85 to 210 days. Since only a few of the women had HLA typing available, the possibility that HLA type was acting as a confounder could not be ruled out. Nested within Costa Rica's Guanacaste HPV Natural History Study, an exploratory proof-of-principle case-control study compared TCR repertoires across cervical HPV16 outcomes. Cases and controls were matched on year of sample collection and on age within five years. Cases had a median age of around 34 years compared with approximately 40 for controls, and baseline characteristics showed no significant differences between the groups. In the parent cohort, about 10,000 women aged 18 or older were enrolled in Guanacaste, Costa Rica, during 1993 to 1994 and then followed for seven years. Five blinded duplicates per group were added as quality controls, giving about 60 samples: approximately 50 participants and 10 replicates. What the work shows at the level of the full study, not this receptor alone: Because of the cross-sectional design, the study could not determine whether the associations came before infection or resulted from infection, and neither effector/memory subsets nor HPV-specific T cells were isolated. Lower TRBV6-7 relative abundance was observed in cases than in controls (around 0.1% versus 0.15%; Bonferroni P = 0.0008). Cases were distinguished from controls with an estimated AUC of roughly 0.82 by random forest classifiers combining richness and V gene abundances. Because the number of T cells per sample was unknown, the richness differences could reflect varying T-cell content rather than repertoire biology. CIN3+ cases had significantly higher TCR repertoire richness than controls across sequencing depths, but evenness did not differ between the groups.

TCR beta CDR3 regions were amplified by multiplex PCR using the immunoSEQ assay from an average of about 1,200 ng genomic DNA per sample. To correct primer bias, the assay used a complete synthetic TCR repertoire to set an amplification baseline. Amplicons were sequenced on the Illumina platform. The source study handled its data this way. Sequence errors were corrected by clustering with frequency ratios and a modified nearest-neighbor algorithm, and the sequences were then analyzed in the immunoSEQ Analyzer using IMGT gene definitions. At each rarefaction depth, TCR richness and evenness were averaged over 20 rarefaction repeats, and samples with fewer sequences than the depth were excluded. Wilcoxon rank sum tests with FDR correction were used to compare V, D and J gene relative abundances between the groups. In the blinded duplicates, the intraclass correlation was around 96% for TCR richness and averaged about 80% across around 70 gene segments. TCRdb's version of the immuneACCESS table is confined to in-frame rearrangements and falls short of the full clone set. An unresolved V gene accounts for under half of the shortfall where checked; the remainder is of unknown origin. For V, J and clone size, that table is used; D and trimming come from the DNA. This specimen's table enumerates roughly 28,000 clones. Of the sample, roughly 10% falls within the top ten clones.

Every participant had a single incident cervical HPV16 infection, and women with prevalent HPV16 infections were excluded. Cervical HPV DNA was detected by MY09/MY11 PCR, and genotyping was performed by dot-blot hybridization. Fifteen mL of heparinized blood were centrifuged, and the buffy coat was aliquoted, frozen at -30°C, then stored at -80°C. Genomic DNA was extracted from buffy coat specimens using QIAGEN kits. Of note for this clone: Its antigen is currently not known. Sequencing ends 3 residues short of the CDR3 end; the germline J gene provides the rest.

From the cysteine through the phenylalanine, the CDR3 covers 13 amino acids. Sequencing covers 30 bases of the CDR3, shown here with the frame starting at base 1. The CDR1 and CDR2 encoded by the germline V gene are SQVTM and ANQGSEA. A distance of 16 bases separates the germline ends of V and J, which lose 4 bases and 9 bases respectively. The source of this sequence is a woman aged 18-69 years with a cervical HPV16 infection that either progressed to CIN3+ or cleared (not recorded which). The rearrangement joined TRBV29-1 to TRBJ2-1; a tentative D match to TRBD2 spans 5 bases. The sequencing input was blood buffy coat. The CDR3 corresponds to CSVGRGVLGEQFF. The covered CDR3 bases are TGCAGCGTTGGACGGGGAGTCCTCGGTGAG.